The entry below describes one T cell receptor beta chain. Its cognate antigen is unknown. Other DNA sequences in the same sample also yield this CDR3. In the PCR, 60 Vbeta and 13 Jbeta primers were used. TCRdb's table, derived via immunoSEQ multiplex PCR, lists solely in-frame clones and lacks some. Among roughly 150,000 clones, roughly 70% were seen once, and the ten largest hold 2.5% to 3.5%. J lost 4 bases, V lost 0 bases, and 2 bases had no gene match. Germline CDR1 reads SGHRS; CDR2 reads YFSETQ. This CDR3 contains 14 residues. This sample was included in a study of cytomegalovirus exposure and HLA in healthy donors. Study-level findings and limits: With DRB1 most and HLA-C fewest, TCR association rates differed between HLA loci in a later analysis.

The rearrangement links TRBV5-1 to TRBJ2-3; 7 nucleotides agree with TRBD1. The sequenced sample was PBMCs. This clonotype was sampled from a woman aged 45-59 years in good health and CMV-seropositive. CDR3 coding DNA: TGCGCCAGCAGCTTGGGACAGGGAGCAGATACGCAGTATTTT. Its protein is CASSLGQGADTQYF.